These T cell receptor beta chains were read from a single sample in a study of blood T cell repertoires in COVID-19. Here immunoSEQ multiplex PCR was the method, and the copy in TCRdb shows in-frame clones only, minus some. The repertoire holds 120,000 to 150,000 clones, with approximately 90% as singletons. The sample consisted of peripheral blood. These receptors were obtained from a woman between 45 and 65 years old with acute or convalescent COVID-19. CDR3s include the opening cysteine and the closing phenylalanine or tryptophan. A D gene is named only where the DNA matches it firmly. Size is stated for part of the rows, as once, few or many counts, or as a class when the clone is expanded.

V gene,clone size,J gene,D gene,CDR3 DNA,CDR3 protein
TRBV27,-,TRBJ1-4,-,TGTGCCAGCAGTCGGGGAGGGACTAATGAAAAACTGTTTTTT,CASSRGGTNEKLFF
TRBV7-2,-,TRBJ2-2,-,TGTGCCAGCCCGGCCGGGACTTCGAACACCGGGGAGCTGTTTTTT,CASPAGTSNTGELFF
TRBV7-9,once,TRBJ1-1,-,TGTGCCAGCAGATCAGAGGGGAACACTGAAGCTTTCTTT,CASRSEGNTEAFF
TRBV15,-,TRBJ1-4,TRBD1,TGTGCCACCAGCAGAGATTTGCAGGGGGCAGGTGAAAAACTGTTTTTT,CATSRDLQGAGEKLFF
TRBV25-1,-,TRBJ1-4,-,TGTGCCAGCAGTGTACCCGGAGGGGAAAAACTGTTTTTT,CASSVPGGEKLFF
TRBV5-1,-,TRBJ2-2,TRBD2,TGCGCCAGCAGCTGGAGGCTAGCGGGGGTTAACACCGGGGAGCTGTTTTTT,CASSWRLAGVNTGELFF
TRBV5-6,once,TRBJ1-5,TRBD1,TGTGCCAGCAGCCCTTCTGGGACAGGGGGCGGAAGACAGCCCCAGCATTTT,CASSPSGTGGGRQPQHF
TRBV11-2,-,TRBJ2-2,TRBD1,TGTGCCAGCGCGACAGGGGCGACCACCGGGGAGCTGTTTTTT,CASATGATTGELFF
TRBV7-2,-,TRBJ1-2,-,TGTGCCAGCAGCTCGAGAGTTGGGGCGGATGATGGCTACACCTTC,CASSSRVGADDGYTF
TRBV27,-,TRBJ2-1,-,TGTGCCAGCAGTTCCGGACTCCATTACAATGAGCAGTTCTTC,CASSSGLHYNEQFF
TRBV5-6,-,TRBJ1-1,-,TGTGCCAGCAGCTTTATTGTGAACACTGAAGCTTTCTTT,CASSFIVNTEAFF
TRBV4-2,-,TRBJ1-3,-,TGTGCCAGCAGCCAAGATTGGGGGGACTCTGGAAACACCATATATTTT,CASSQDWGDSGNTIYF
TRBV27,-,TRBJ1-4,-,TGTGCCAGCAAAAAAGGGACAACTGAAAAACTGTTTTTT,CASKKGTTEKLFF
TRBV6-5,few,TRBJ1-5,-,TGTGCCAGCAGTTACGGAGGGGAGGGTCAGCCCCAGCATTTT,CASSYGGEGQPQHF
TRBV2,-,TRBJ1-1,-,TGTGCCAGCAGTGGGCAGGGATTCATGAACACTGAAGCTTTCTTT,CASSGQGFMNTEAFF
TRBV9,-,TRBJ2-3,TRBD1,TGTGCCAGCAGCCACGGACAGGGTACAGATACGCAGTATTTT,CASSHGQGTDTQYF
TRBV18,-,TRBJ2-3,-,TGTGCCAGCTCACCGAATCAGGCCACAGATACGCAGTATTTT,CASSPNQATDTQYF
TRBV11-2,-,TRBJ2-7,TRBD1,TGTGCCAGCAGCCAGTTGACCCGGACAGGGTCCTACGAGCAGTACTTC,CASSQLTRTGSYEQYF
TRBV30,once,TRBJ1-1,-,TGTGCCTGGAGTGGGATTGGGTCGGGGAGGGCTTTCTTT,CAWSGIGSGRAFF
TRBV7-9,few,TRBJ2-1,-,TGTGCCAGCAGCTTCCCCTCCGGTGAGCAGTTCTTC,CASSFPSGEQFF
TRBV24-1,few,TRBJ1-5,TRBD1,TGTGCCACCAGTGATGGACAGGGAAATCAGCCCCAGCATTTT,CATSDGQGNQPQHF
TRBV7-9,-,TRBJ2-3,TRBD1,TGTGCCAGCAGATCCCAGGGGGCCAGGGATACGCAGTATTTT,CASRSQGARDTQYF
TRBV14,once,TRBJ1-2,-,TGTGCCAGCTCCACAGGGACTAACTATGGCTACACCTTC,CASSTGTNYGYTF
TRBV13,-,TRBJ2-1,TRBD2,TGTGCCAGCAGCTTACCCAACCCCGGACTAGCGGGGCAACGCTCCTACAATGAGCAGTTCTTC,CASSLPNPGLAGQRSYNEQFF
TRBV6-5,-,TRBJ1-2,TRBD1,TGTGCCAGCAGTTACGAGGGACAGTACGTCTGGGGCTACACCTTC,CASSYEGQYVWGYTF
TRBV19,-,TRBJ2-1,-,TGTGCCAGTAGTATAGACCCCCGGGGTTACAATGAGCAGTTCTTC,CASSIDPRGYNEQFF
TRBV5-6,-,TRBJ1-4,TRBD1,TGTGCCAGCAGCTTGGAGGGGACAGGAGGTGAAAAACTGTTTTTT,CASSLEGTGGEKLFF
TRBV5-1,-,TRBJ2-7,-,TGCGCCAGCAGCTTGGCCTCGGCAGGGATCGCCCACGAGCAGTACTTC,CASSLASAGIAHEQYF
TRBV10-3,-,TRBJ2-1,TRBD2,TGTGCCATCAGTGATCCCGGGACTAGCGGGGGGGGAAGATCCTACAATGAGCAGTTCTTC,CAISDPGTSGGGRSYNEQFF
TRBV15,-,TRBJ2-7,-,TGTGCCACCAGCATTGGGCGGGTCTTCTCCTACGAGCAGTACTTC,CATSIGRVFSYEQYF
TRBV5-4,few,TRBJ2-7,TRBD2,TGTGCCAGCAGCTTGCCTAGCGGGGGCAACGAGCAGTACTTC,CASSLPSGGNEQYF
TRBV2,-,TRBJ2-3,-,TGTGCCAGCAGTCCTTTTGATACGCAGTATTTT,CASSPFDTQYF
TRBV24-1,-,TRBJ2-1,TRBD1,TGTGCCACCAGATCCAGGGGGCGTGAGCAGTTCTTC,CATRSRGREQFF
TRBV13,-,TRBJ1-3,TRBD1,TGTGCCAGCAGCTTGACAGGGAGTGGAAACACCATATATTTT,CASSLTGSGNTIYF
TRBV3-1/TRBV3-2,once,TRBJ2-3,-,TGTGTCAGCAGCCGGAACGGCGGGGTTAGCACAGATACGCAGTATTTT,CVSSRNGGVSTDTQYF
TRBV7-3,-,TRBJ2-1,TRBD2,TGTGCCAGCAGCGGGACTAGCGGGACTCATGAGCAGTTCTTC,CASSGTSGTHEQFF
TRBV2,-,TRBJ1-1,-,TGTGCCAGCAGGTCGGGGAAGATGAGGACGGTGAACACTGAAGCTTTCTTT,CASRSGKMRTVNTEAFF
TRBV5-1,-,TRBJ1-4,TRBD1,TGCGCAAGCGGTGGGACAGGGGGCGTCAATGAAAAACTGTTTTTT,CASGGTGGVNEKLFF
TRBV2,-,TRBJ2-1,TRBD1,TGTGCCAGCAGTAACAGGGGCTCCGTTAACAATGAGCAGTTCTTC,CASSNRGSVNNEQFF
TRBV11-2,once,TRBJ2-7,TRBD2,TGTGCCAGCAGCTTAGCGGGAGGGCTGTTCGAGCAGTACTTC,CASSLAGGLFEQYF
TRBV7-3,once,TRBJ2-1,TRBD1,TGTGCCAGCAGCTTAGAGGCAGGACAGGGGGTCAATGAGCAGTTCTTC,CASSLEAGQGVNEQFF
TRBV5-1,-,TRBJ2-7,-,TGCGCCAGCAGCTTCCCAGCAGGCGGGATCTACGAGCAGTACTTC,CASSFPAGGIYEQYF